Sequencing of this T cell receptor (beta chain) was carried out in a study of cytomegalovirus exposure and HLA in healthy donors. Study-wide results and caveats: Later, TCR association rates were found to vary by HLA locus, highest for DRB1 and lowest for HLA-C.

CDR1 is GTSNPN, CDR2 SVGIG, per germline (reference sequence). The CDR3 contains 13 residues. Trimming took off 0 bases at V and 5 bases at J, with 10 bases between the two ends. This clone was observed a handful of times. Its target is not known. The PCR was carried out with 60 Vbeta primers and 13 Jbeta primers. Method: immunoSEQ multiplex PCR; TCRdb's copy keeps in-frame clones and lacks some. The table lists 100,000 to 150,000 clones, more than 9% of them singletons, with under 6% in the top ten. Input material: PBMCs. The receptor was derived from a woman aged 18-29 years in good health and CMV-seropositive. V usage is TRBV30 and J usage is TRBJ1-1; D not resolved. The CDR3 region has the DNA TGTGCCTGGAGTGTATATATTACTACTGAAGCTTTCTTT. This codes for CAWSVYITTEAFF.